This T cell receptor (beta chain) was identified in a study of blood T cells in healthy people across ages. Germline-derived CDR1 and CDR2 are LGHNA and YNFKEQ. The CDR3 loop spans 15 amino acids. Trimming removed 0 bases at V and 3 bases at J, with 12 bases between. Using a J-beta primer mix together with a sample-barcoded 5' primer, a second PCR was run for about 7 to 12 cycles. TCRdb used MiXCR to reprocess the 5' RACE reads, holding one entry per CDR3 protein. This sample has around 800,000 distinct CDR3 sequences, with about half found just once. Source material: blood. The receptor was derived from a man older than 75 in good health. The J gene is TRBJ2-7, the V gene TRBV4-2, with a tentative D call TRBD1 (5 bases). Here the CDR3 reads CASSQDGAVDYEQYF. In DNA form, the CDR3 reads TGTGCCAGCAGCCAAGATGGGGCAGTTGACTACGAGCAGTACTTC.